This is a list of T cell receptor beta chains from one sample in a study of shared clonotypes between healthy human individuals. The method was immunoSEQ multiplex PCR; TCRdb's version includes in-frame clones alone and lacks a portion of them. The sample consists of 450,000 to 500,000 clones, about 72% of them appearing once. The sequenced sample consisted of PBMCs. The source is a woman in her thirties or forties in good health. Some clones in this sample may be carry-over from other donors' samples. Both conserved end residues are part of each CDR3.

v_call	cdr3_aa
TRBV28	CASGEAAKNIQYF
TRBV2	CASNQGKAQPQHF
TRBV7-9	CASSLPGGSDTQYF
TRBV27	CASSLSSGRSNEQFF
TRBV11-2	CASSLYSTDTQYF
TRBV7-3	CASSLGQGNTIYF
TRBV5-1	CASSSSDRGGETQYF
TRBV2	CASSPGTSGRIDTQYF
TRBV7-6	CASSRRRSGGTDTQYF
TRBV7-9	CASSLPLRTGIYRETQYF
TRBV2	CASSPRLETQYF
TRBV4-2	CASSQDRAATGGYTF
TRBV18	CASSPAGGSNQPQHF
TRBV6-1	CASSESSGTGNEKLFF
TRBV7-3	CASSLLGGAGETQYF
TRBV10-1	CASSGGLAVYNEQFF
TRBV10-3	CAISTTGAEGLAGGPETQYF
TRBV9	CASSVATAGGGSTGELFF
TRBV11-2	CASSSRLPGAGSGANVLTF
TRBV7-9	CASTGSYEQYF
TRBV6-1	CASSEFWGRGGGETQYF
TRBV7-9	CASSLGLADNEQFF
TRBV5-6	CASSLISGTEAFF
TRBV9	CASSVDVAGLGETQYF
TRBV29-1	CSVGQGGGYTF
TRBV27	CASGPGRMNEKLFF
TRBV2	CASSERSTRTYEQYF
TRBV5-4	CASSLNRDGNEQFF
TRBV28	CASSFGGPTTYEQYF
TRBV6-5	CASSYGGEGEQFF
TRBV11-2	CASSLMAFRDGARTQYF
TRBV2	CASSHRDSPLHF
TRBV29-1	CSVEGLAGGRGTQYF
TRBV2	CASKSGTNSYNEQFF
TRBV2	CASSPGPQGSYTF
TRBV4-2	CASSQDRDTPYEQYF
TRBV28	CACLGGARETQYF
TRBV2	CAGGGRSETQYF
TRBV6-5	CASSYDRGSIGQQYF
TRBV2	CASSEFSGNSGELFF